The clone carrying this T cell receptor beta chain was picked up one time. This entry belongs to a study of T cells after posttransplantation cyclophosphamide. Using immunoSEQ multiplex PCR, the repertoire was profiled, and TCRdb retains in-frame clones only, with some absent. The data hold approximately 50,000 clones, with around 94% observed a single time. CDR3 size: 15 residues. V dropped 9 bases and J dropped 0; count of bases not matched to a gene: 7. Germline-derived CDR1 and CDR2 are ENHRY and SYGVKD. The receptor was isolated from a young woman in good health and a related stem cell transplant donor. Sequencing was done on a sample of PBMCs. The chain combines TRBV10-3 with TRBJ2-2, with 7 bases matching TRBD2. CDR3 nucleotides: TGTGCCATACCCGGCGGGGGATCGAACACCGGGGAGCTGTTTTTT. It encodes CAIPGGGSNTGELFF.